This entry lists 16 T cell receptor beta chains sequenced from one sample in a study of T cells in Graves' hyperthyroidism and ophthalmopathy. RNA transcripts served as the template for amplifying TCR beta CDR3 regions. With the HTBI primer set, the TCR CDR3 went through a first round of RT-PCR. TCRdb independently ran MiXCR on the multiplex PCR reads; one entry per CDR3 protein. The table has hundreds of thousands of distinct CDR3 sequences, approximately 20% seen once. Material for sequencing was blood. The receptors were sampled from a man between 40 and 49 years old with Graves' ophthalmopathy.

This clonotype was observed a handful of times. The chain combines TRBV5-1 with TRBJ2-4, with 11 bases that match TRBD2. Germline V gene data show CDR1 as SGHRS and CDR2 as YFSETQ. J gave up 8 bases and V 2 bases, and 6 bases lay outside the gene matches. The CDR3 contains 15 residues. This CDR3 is CASSFSGRAGDIQYF. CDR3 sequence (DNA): TGCGCCAGCAGCTTTAGCGGGAGGGCCGGAGACATTCAGTACTTC.

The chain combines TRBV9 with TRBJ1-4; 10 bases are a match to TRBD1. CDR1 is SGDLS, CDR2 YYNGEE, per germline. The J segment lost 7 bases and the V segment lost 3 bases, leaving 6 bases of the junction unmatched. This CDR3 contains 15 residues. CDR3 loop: CASSATGGRTEKLFF. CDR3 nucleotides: TGTGCCAGCAGCGCGACAGGGGGCAGGACTGAAAAACTGTTTTTT.

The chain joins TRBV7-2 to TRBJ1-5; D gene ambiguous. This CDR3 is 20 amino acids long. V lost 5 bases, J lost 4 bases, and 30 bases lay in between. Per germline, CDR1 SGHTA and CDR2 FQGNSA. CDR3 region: CASSPLGSAGPAGFNQPQHF. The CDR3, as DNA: TGTGCCAGCAGCCCTCTGGGTTCAGCAGGCCCTGCGGGCTTTAATCAGCCCCAGCATTTT.

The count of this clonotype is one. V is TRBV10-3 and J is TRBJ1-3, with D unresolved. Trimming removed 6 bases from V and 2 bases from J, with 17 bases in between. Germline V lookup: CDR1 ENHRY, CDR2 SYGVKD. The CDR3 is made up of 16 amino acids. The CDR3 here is CAISLRTGETGNTIYF. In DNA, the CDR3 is TGTGCCATCAGCCTAAGGACTGGAGAAACTGGAAACACCATATATTTT.

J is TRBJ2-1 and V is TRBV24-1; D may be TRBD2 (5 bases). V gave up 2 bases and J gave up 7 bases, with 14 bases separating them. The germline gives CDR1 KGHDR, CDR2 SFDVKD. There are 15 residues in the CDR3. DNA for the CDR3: TGTGCCACCAGTGATTGGGCTAGCAGTAATAATGAGCAGTTCTTC. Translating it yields CATSDWASSNNEQFF.

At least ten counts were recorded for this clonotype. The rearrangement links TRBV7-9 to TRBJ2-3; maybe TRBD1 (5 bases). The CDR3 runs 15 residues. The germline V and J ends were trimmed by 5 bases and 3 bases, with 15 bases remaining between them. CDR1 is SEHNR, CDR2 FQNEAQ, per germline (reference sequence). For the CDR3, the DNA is TGTGCCAGCAGCACCCAGGGAAGGAAGACAGATACGCAGTATTTT. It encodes CASSTQGRKTDTQYF.

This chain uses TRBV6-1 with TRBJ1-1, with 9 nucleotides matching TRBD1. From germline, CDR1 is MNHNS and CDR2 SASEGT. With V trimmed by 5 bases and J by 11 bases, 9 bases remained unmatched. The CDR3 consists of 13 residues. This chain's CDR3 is CASSSGTGLFAFF. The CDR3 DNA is TGTGCCAGCAGTTCCGGGACAGGGTTATTTGCTTTCTTT.

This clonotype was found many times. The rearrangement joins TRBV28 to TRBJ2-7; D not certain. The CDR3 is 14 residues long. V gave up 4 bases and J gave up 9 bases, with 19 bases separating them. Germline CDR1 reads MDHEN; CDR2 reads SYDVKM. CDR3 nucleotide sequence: TGTGCCAGCAGTTCCCCGATGACACCGCTGGGGCAGTACTTC. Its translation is CASSSPMTPLGQYF.

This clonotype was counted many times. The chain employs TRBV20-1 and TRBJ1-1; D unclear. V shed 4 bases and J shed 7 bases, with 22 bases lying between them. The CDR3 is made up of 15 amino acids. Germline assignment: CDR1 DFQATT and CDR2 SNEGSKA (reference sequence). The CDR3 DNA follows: TGCAGTGCTATAGATTGGGTTCCTTCACGGGGTGAAGCTTTCTTT. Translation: CSAIDWVPSRGEAFF.

This CDR3 reads CASLTQGAWNEQFF. CDR3 sequence (DNA): TGTGCCAGCCTAACCCAGGGGGCCTGGAATGAGCAGTTCTTC. The chain links TRBV7-2 to TRBJ2-1; 8 bases match TRBD1. Per the germline V gene, CDR1 is SGHTA and CDR2 is FQGNSA. The junction had 10 bases not matched to a gene; V was cut back by 8 bases and J by 7 bases. This CDR3 spans 14 amino acids.

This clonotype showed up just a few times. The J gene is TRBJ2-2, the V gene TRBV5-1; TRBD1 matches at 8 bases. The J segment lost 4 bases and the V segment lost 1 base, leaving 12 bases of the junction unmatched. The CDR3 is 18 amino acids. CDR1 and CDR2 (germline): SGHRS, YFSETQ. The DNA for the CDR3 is TGCGCCAGCAGCTTGCTAGGCGGCCAGGGGGCGGCCACCGGGGAGCTGTTTTTT. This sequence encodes CASSLLGGQGAATGELFF. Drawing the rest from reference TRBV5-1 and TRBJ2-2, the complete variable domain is KAGVTQTPRYLIKTRGQQVTLSCSPISGHRSVSWYQQTPGQGLQFLFEYFSETQRNKGNFPGRFSGRQFSNSRSEMNVSTLELGDSALYLCASSLLGGQGAATGELFFGEGSRLTVL.

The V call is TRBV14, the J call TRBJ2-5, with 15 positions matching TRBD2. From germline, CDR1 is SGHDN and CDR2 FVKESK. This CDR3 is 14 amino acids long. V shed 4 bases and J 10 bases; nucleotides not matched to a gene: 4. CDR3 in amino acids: CASSPGLAGGIQYF. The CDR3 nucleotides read TGTGCCAGCAGCCCTGGACTAGCGGGAGGGATCCAGTACTTC. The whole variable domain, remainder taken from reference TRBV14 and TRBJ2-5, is EAGVTQFPSHSVIEKGQTVTLRCDPISGHDNLYWYRRVMGKEIKFLLHFVKESKQDESGMPNNRFLAERTGGTYSTLKVQPAELEDSGVYFCASSPGLAGGIQYFGPGTRLLVL.

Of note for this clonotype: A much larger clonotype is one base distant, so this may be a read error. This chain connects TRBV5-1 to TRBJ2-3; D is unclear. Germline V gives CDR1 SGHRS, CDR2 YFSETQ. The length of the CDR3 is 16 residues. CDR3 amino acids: CASSPTVRHSTDAQYF. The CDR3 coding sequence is TGCGCCAGCAGCCCCACAGTCCGCCATAGCACAGATGCGCAGTATTTT.

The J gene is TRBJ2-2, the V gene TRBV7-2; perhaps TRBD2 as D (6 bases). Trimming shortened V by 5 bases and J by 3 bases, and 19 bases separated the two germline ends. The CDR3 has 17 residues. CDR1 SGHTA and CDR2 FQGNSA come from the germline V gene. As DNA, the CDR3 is TGTGCCAGCAGCCATCTGGGTGGCGGGGCGCACACCGGGGAGCTGTTTTTT. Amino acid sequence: CASSHLGGGAHTGELFF.

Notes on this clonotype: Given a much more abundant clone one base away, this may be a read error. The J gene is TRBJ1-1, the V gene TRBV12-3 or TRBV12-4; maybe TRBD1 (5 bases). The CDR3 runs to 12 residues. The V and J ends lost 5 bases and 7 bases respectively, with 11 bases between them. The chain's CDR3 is CASSAGTFEAFF. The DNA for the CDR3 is TGTGCCAGCAGTGCGGGGACGTTTGAAGCTTTCTTT.

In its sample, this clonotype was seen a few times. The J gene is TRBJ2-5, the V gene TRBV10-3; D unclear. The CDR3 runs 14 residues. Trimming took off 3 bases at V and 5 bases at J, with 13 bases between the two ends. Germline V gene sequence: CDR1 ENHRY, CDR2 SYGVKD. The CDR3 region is CAISDRVERETQYF. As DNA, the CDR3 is TGTGCCATCAGTGATAGGGTGGAGAGGGAGACCCAGTACTTC.